The present T cell receptor beta chain was sequenced within a study of blood T cell repertoires in COVID-19. Study as a whole: Spain, Italy and the United States supplied samples that represented acute and convalescent COVID-19. From T cells, B-cell-depleted T cells, or PBMCs came the material, which was cDNA or gDNA.

Per germline, CDR1 WSHSY and CDR2 SAAADI. CDR3 size: 14 residues. With 3 bases removed from V and 8 bases from J, the gap between germline ends came to 16 bases. TCRdb's copy holds only in-frame clones and misses some; the assay was immunoSEQ multiplex PCR. The sample contains some 130,000 clones, more than 70% of which appear only once. Specimen: peripheral blood. The source is a woman in her twenties or thirties who had recovered from COVID-19. The chain combines TRBV10-2 with TRBJ1-2, with D uncertain. The DNA for the CDR3 is TGCGCCAGCAGTGAAGGATCAGGTCAGCGGGGCTACACCTTC. Amino acids: CASSEGSGQRGYTF.